The 21 T cell receptor beta chains presented below share a single source sample, sequenced in a study of blood T cell repertoires in COVID-19. Generated by immunoSEQ multiplex PCR, the TCRdb table keeps only in-frame clones and is missing some. Of 80,000 to 95,000 clones in the sample, more than 75% were seen once. Sequencing input: peripheral blood. The receptor set was obtained from an older woman with acute or convalescent COVID-19.

V usage is TRBV7-9 and J usage is TRBJ2-7; 9 bases are shared with TRBD2. CDR3 length: 14 amino acids. With V trimmed by 11 bases and J by 4 bases, 12 bases remained unmatched. Germline loops: CDR1 SEHNR, CDR2 FQNEAQ (reference sequence). The CDR3, as DNA: TGTGCCCTGCCCCGTAGCGGGAGTGGGTACGAGCAGTACGTC. The encoded protein is CALPRSGSGYEQYV.

This clone is labeled medium-sized. This rearrangement joins TRBV19 to TRBJ1-2, with D unresolved. V lost 7 bases to trimming and J lost 5 bases, with 11 bases between them. Germline V lookup: CDR1 LNHDA, CDR2 SQIVND (reference sequence). CDR3 length: 12 amino acids. The CDR3: CASKTLTYGYTF. Here the CDR3 DNA reads TGTGCCAGTAAGACACTCACATATGGCTACACCTTC. Variable domain in full (rest from reference TRBV19 and TRBJ1-2): DGGITQSPKYLFRKEGQNVTLSCEQNLNHDAMYWYRQDPGQGLRLIYYSQIVNDFQKGDIAEGYSVSREKKESFPLTVTSAQKNPTAFYLCASKTLTYGYTFGSGTRLTVV.

This chain connects TRBV6-5 to TRBJ2-1; the D gene is possibly TRBD2 (6 bases). V lost 2 bases and J lost 9, with 17 bases in between. The CDR3 is 15 amino acids. The germline gives CDR1 MNHEY, CDR2 SVGAGI. CDR3 residues: CASSYQMTSRSEQFF. For the CDR3, the DNA is TGTGCCAGCAGTTACCAGATGACTAGTCGTAGTGAGCAGTTCTTC.

CDR3 loop: CASSFYRGHPYGYTF. CDR3 nucleotides: TGTGCCAGCAGCTTCTACAGGGGGCACCCATATGGCTACACCTTC. This chain links TRBV7-2 with TRBJ1-2; 9 bases map to TRBD1. The CDR3 sequence is 15 residues long. V shed 3 bases, J shed 5 bases, and the junction held 7 bases outside the gene matches. Germline assignment: CDR1 SGHTA and CDR2 FQGNSA.

This sequence joins TRBV11-3 and TRBJ2-1, with D tentatively TRBD2 (6 bases). The CDR3 length is 15 residues. The V gene's germline CDR1 is SGHNT and CDR2 YENEEA. Trimming took off 0 bases at V and 3 bases at J, with 9 bases between the two ends. CDR3: CASSLDGRGYNEQFF. CDR3 bases: TGTGCCAGCAGCTTAGACGGGAGAGGCTACAATGAGCAGTTCTTC. The variable domain in full, with the rest retrieved from reference TRBV11-3 and TRBJ2-1, is EAGVVQSPRYKIIEKKQPVAFWCNPISGHNTLYWYLQNLGQGPELLIRYENEEAVDDSQLPKDRFSAERLKGVDSTLKIQPAELGDSAVYLCASSLDGRGYNEQFFGPGTRLTVL.

This clone was picked up a small number of times. The gene calls are TRBV4-2 and TRBJ2-3; possible D gene TRBD2, 5 bases. The V end lost 4 bases, the J end lost 0 bases, and 11 bases lay between the germline ends. Germline-derived CDR1 and CDR2 are LGHNA and YNFKEQ. This CDR3 spans 15 amino acids. CDR3 sequence (DNA): TGTGCCAGCAGCCCACCACTAGAGAGCACAGATACGCAGTATTTT. The encoded protein is CASSPPLESTDTQYF.

The chain has TRBV7-9 and TRBJ2-1, with D hard to call. This CDR3 is built from 14 residues. From germline, CDR1 is SEHNR and CDR2 FQNEAQ (reference sequence). Trimming removed 1 base from V and 10 bases from J, with 14 bases in between. In DNA form, the CDR3 reads TGTGCCAGCAGCTTAGGCCTATTGAGAGTCGAGCAGTTCTTC. It encodes CASSLGLLRVEQFF.

To note about this clone: The same CDR3 can be traced to other DNA sequences in this sample. This chain links TRBV7-2 with TRBJ2-2, with 12 bases that match TRBD2. CDR3 length: 16 amino acids. J was trimmed by 5 bases and V by 5 bases; bases with no gene match: 6. The germline gives CDR1 SGHTA, CDR2 FQGNSA. CDR3 bases: TGTGCCAGCAGCCCCGGACTAGCGGGAAGAACCGGGGAGCTGTTTTTT. This translates into CASSPGLAGRTGELFF.

This clone was found once. The chain uses TRBV15 and TRBJ2-5; the D gene is possibly TRBD2 (6 bases). Germline CDR1 LNHNV, CDR2 YYDKDF (reference sequence). Between the trimmed V and J ends, which lost 5 bases and 5 bases, there was a span of 18 bases. CDR3 length: 15 amino acids. The CDR3 DNA sequence: TGTGCCACCAGCTTTCGCGGTTCTCGGGGGGAGACCCAGTACTTC. Translation gives CATSFRGSRGETQYF.

For the CDR3, the DNA is TGTGCCAGCAGTTCCGTAAGCGGTGGTAATTCACCCCTCCACTTT. Its protein product is CASSSVSGGNSPLHF. The chain is built from TRBV27 and TRBJ1-6, with D unresolved. The CDR3 has 15 amino acids. CDR1 is MNHEY, CDR2 SMNVEV, per germline (reference sequence). The V and J ends lost 4 bases and 6 bases respectively, with 13 bases between them.

The V call is TRBV7-8, the J call TRBJ2-7; no reliable D call. The V gene lost 1 base and the J gene lost 0 bases, with 13 bases spanning the gap. Germline V gene data show CDR1 as SGHVS and CDR2 as FQNEAQ. This CDR3 spans 16 amino acids. The CDR3 DNA reads as TGTGCCAGCAGCTTAGGGCAGGCTGCAGCCTCCTACGAGCAGTACGTC. This gives the protein CASSLGQAAASYEQYV.

This chain links TRBV7-8 with TRBJ1-1; TRBD1 matches at 9 bases. The V gene's germline CDR1 is SGHVS and CDR2 FQNEAQ. The junction had 14 bases not matched to a gene; V was cut back by 1 base and J by 5 bases. CDR3 length: 18 amino acids. CDR3 DNA: TGTGCCAGCAGCTTAGTCATACGAACAGGGGGCGGAATTACTGAAGCTTTCTTT. Its translation: CASSLVIRTGGGITEAFF.

The rearrangement joins TRBV11-3 to TRBJ2-5, with a weak D call TRBD2 (5 bases). Trimming stripped 2 bases from V and 2 bases from J, with 12 bases between. CDR1 and CDR2 (germline): SGHNT, YENEEA. The CDR3 spans 15 residues. The CDR3, as DNA: TGTGCCAGCAGCTTAAACGGAGCGGCGCAAGAGACCCAGTACTTC. It translates to CASSLNGAAQETQYF.

This clone was seen once. This rearrangement joins TRBV30 to TRBJ1-2; no firm D call. The length of the CDR3 is 11 residues. V was clipped by 8 bases and J by 4 bases, with 11 bases between them. Germline CDR1 is GTSNPN and CDR2 is SVGIG (reference sequence). CDR3 protein: CARRPVYGYTF. The CDR3 DNA is TGTGCCCGCAGGCCGGTCTATGGCTACACCTTC.

The chain is built from TRBV27 and TRBJ1-6; 11 nucleotides match TRBD1. There are 15 residues in the CDR3. With 4 bases clipped from V and 6 bases from J, the junction kept 2 bases outside the gene matches. Looked up from germline, CDR1 is MNHEY and CDR2 is SMNVEV (reference sequence). CDR3 residues: CASSWTGGLNSPLHF. The CDR3 nucleotides read TGTGCCAGCAGTTGGACAGGGGGCCTTAATTCACCCCTCCACTTT.

V and J are TRBV19 and TRBJ1-4, with D perhaps matching TRBD1 (5 bases). The CDR3 has 14 residues. CDR1 LNHDA and CDR2 SQIVND come from the germline V gene (reference sequence). Trimming took 6 bases from V and 3 from J, leaving 11 bases between them. The DNA of the CDR3 is TGTGCCAGTAGAGGCGGGGCCTCTAATGAAAAACTGTTTTTT. Protein sequence: CASRGGASNEKLFF.

This clone was detected once. The chain is built from TRBV19 and TRBJ2-2, with TRBD2 matching over 12 bases. In germline, CDR1 is LNHDA, CDR2 SQIVND (reference sequence). Losses at the gene ends were 5 bases for V and 4 bases for J; bases not matched to a gene: 8. The CDR3 has 17 amino acids. DNA of the CDR3: TGTGCCAGTAGTTTATCTAGCGGGAGGGCCGGCACCGGGGAGCTGTTTTTT. It specifies CASSLSSGRAGTGELFF.

The V call is TRBV18, the J call TRBJ1-3, with 8 bases identical to TRBD1. This CDR3 spans 15 amino acids. The J segment lost 2 bases and the V segment lost 5 bases, leaving 5 bases of the junction unmatched. CDR1 KGHSH and CDR2 LQKENI come from the germline V gene. The DNA for the CDR3 is TGTGCCAGCTCAGAGGACAGGGTGCCTGGAAACACCATATATTTT. This translates into CASSEDRVPGNTIYF.

The V and J genes are TRBV3-1 (or the pseudogene TRBV3-2) and TRBJ2-5; 8 bases align to TRBD2. Looked up from germline, CDR1 is LGHDT and CDR2 is YNNKEL (reference sequence). After removal of 3 bases from V and 2 bases from J, the junction contained 8 bases not matched to a gene. This CDR3 is 16 amino acids long. The CDR3 region has the DNA TGTGCCAGCAGCCAGGCGCGGGGGGTAAGGCAAGAGACCCAGTACTTC. Its translation: CASSQARGVRQETQYF.

The chain has TRBV9 and TRBJ1-1; the D gene is possibly TRBD1 (6 bases). This CDR3 contains 16 residues. The V and J ends lost 4 bases and 4 bases respectively, with 20 bases between them. Germline V gene lookup returns CDR1 SGDLS and CDR2 YYNGEE. The DNA of the CDR3 is TGTGCCAGCAGCCCACGAAAGGCCGGACAGTTCACTGAAGCTTTCTTT. Translated, it gives CASSPRKAGQFTEAFF.

The genes are TRBV3-1 (or the pseudogene TRBV3-2) and TRBJ2-5; D is possibly TRBD1 (5 bases). CDR1 is LGHDT and CDR2 is YNNKEL in the germline V gene (reference sequence). This CDR3 has 14 residues. V was trimmed by 0 bases and J by 7 bases, leaving 12 bases between them. The CDR3 here is CASSQDKGWGTQYF. The DNA of the CDR3 is TGTGCCAGCAGCCAAGACAAGGGGTGGGGGACCCAGTACTTC.